These 21 T cell receptor beta chains originate from one sample sequenced in a study of blood T cell repertoires in COVID-19. Some clones are missing from TCRdb's copy, which holds only in-frame ones; the method was immunoSEQ multiplex PCR. Among about 64,000 clones listed, over 75% were seen once. Material: peripheral blood. The receptors were sampled from a man aged 65 to 79 with acute or convalescent COVID-19.

The gene calls are TRBV7-2 and TRBJ2-2, with TRBD1 matching 9 bases. Germline V gives CDR1 SGHTA, CDR2 FQGNSA. Germline trimming cut 6 bases from V and 1 base from J; bases unmatched to any gene: 3. The CDR3 is made up of 15 amino acids. In nucleotides, the CDR3 is TGTGCCAGCAGATGGGACAGGGAGAACACCGGGGAGCTGTTTTTT. Its protein is CASRWDRENTGELFF.

J is TRBJ1-5 and V is TRBV6-5; perhaps TRBD1 as D (5 bases). The CDR3 loop spans 14 amino acids. Trimming took 10 bases from V and 6 from J, leaving 19 bases between them. The germline V gene encodes CDR1 MNHEY and CDR2 SVGAGI. CDR3 residues: CATARGGVGQPQHF. The DNA for the CDR3 is TGTGCCACGGCACGGGGGGGTGTGGGTCAGCCCCAGCATTTT.

J is TRBJ2-1 and V is TRBV24-1, with 7 positions matching TRBD2. This CDR3 spans 16 amino acids. The V gene end was trimmed by 4 bases and the J gene end by 0 bases; junction bases not matched to a gene: 5. Germline lookup yields CDR1 KGHDR and CDR2 SFDVKD. The CDR3 DNA reads as TGTGCCACCAGTGACCCGGGGGGAAACTCCTACAATGAGCAGTTCTTC. It is translated as CATSDPGGNSYNEQFF.

This rearrangement joins TRBV5-1 to TRBJ2-5; the match to TRBD2 covers 9 bases. Looked up from germline, CDR1 is SGHRS and CDR2 is YFSETQ. CDR3 length: 14 residues. V trimming: 4 bases; J trimming: 3 bases; junction bases outside the gene matches: 4. The CDR3 loop reads CASSRGLAEETQYF. CDR3 DNA: TGCGCCAGCAGCAGGGGACTAGCAGAAGAGACCCAGTACTTC.

This clone has more than one count but fewer than ten. The chain carries TRBV14 and TRBJ1-2; 7 nucleotides line up with TRBD1. V dropped 3 bases and J dropped 7; count of bases not matched to a gene: 8. This CDR3 has 14 residues. The V gene's germline CDR1 is SGHDN and CDR2 FVKESK. CDR3 bases: TGTGCCAGCAGCCAGCGGGACAGTGGTTTTGGCTACACCTTC. It specifies CASSQRDSGFGYTF.

The V call is TRBV7-6, the J call TRBJ1-2; 10 positions match TRBD1. The V segment lost 1 base and the J segment 2 bases; nucleotides outside the gene matches: 4. The CDR3 runs 16 residues. Germline V gene data show CDR1 as SGHVS and CDR2 as FNYEAQ. CDR3 DNA: TGTGCCAGCAGCTTAGGGACAGGGGGAGGAAACTATGGCTACACCTTC. Translated, it gives CASSLGTGGGNYGYTF.

The genes are TRBV4-3 and TRBJ1-4, with D unclear. The germline V gene has CDR1 LGHNA and CDR2 YSLEER. Trimming pared 0 bases from V and 7 bases from J, leaving 12 bases between. This CDR3 contains 15 residues. The CDR3 DNA sequence: TGCGCCAGCAGCCAAGAGCGGGCTAGTTTTGAAAAACTGTTTTTT. Translating gives CASSQERASFEKLFF.

The chain employs TRBV29-1 and TRBJ2-1; tentatively, D is TRBD2 (6 bases). The V end was cut by 8 bases, the J end by 1 base, with 15 bases between. This CDR3 spans 14 amino acids. Germline V gene data show CDR1 as SQVTM and CDR2 as ANQGSEA. CDR3 in amino acids: CSQGSGYSYNEQFF. CDR3 DNA: TGCAGCCAAGGTAGCGGATATTCCTACAATGAGCAGTTCTTC.

This rearrangement joins TRBV5-1 to TRBJ1-1; D call uncertain. The germline V and J ends were trimmed by 4 bases and 0 bases, with 7 bases remaining between them. This CDR3 is built from 13 residues. CDR1 is SGHRS and CDR2 is YFSETQ in the germline V gene. CDR3 region: CASSNQVNTEAFF. CDR3 in DNA: TGCGCCAGCAGCAACCAGGTGAACACTGAAGCTTTCTTT.

CDR3 protein: CASSLVGGLRSEQYF. In DNA, the CDR3 is TGTGCCAGCAGCTTGGTTGGGGGGTTGCGTAGCGAGCAGTACTTC. V gene TRBV5-4 combines with J gene TRBJ2-7; weak D call: TRBD2 (6 bases). CDR1 is SGHNT and CDR2 is YYREEE in the germline V gene (reference sequence). Trimming took off 0 bases at V and 6 bases at J, with 16 bases between the two ends. This CDR3 has 15 residues.

The sample holds a few counts of this clone. The rearrangement joins TRBV2 to TRBJ1-2, with 8 bases identical to TRBD1. Germline lookup yields CDR1 SNHLY and CDR2 FYNNEI. The CDR3 contains 14 residues. The ends lost 6 bases at V and 4 bases at J; junction bases unmatched: 7. The CDR3 loop reads CASRPGQGFYGYTF. The CDR3 bases are TGTGCCAGCAGACCCGGACAGGGCTTCTATGGCTACACCTTC.

This chain links TRBV11-2 with TRBJ1-5; 8 bases line up with TRBD1. CDR1 SGHAT and CDR2 FQNNGV come from the germline V gene. The length of the CDR3 is 15 residues. V lost 1 base to trimming and J lost 5 bases; unmatched junction nucleotides: 4. The chain's CDR3 is CASSLGQGYYQPQHF. In nucleotides, the CDR3 is TGTGCCAGCAGCTTAGGACAGGGGTATTATCAGCCCCAGCATTTT.

This clone was counted between two and nine times. This chain uses TRBV6-6 with TRBJ2-7; unclear D gene. V lost 5 bases and J 3 bases, leaving 11 bases between the germline ends. Germline V gene lookup returns CDR1 MNHNY and CDR2 SVGAGI (reference sequence). This CDR3 comprises 13 residues. CDR3 residues: CASSANENYEQYF. The CDR3 bases are TGTGCCAGCAGTGCCAACGAGAACTACGAGCAGTACTTC.

The J gene is TRBJ2-7, the V gene TRBV19; D is perhaps TRBD2 (5 bases). V was pared by 3 bases and J by 5 bases, with 14 bases between. From germline, CDR1 is LNHDA and CDR2 SQIVND (reference sequence). The CDR3 spans 14 residues. CDR3 loop: CASSIRGTTHEQYF. The CDR3 bases are TGTGCCAGTAGTATCCGGGGAACCACACACGAGCAGTACTTC.

This chain uses TRBV7-3 with TRBJ2-5; 8 bases are shared with TRBD2. Trimming at V came to 2 bases and at J to 5 bases, leaving 7 bases not matched to a gene. Germline V lookup: CDR1 SGHTA, CDR2 FQGTGA. This CDR3 has 15 amino acids. CDR3 loop: CASSLGTSGMETQYF. For the CDR3, the DNA is TGTGCCAGCAGCTTAGGGACTAGTGGAATGGAGACCCAGTACTTC.

The chain joins TRBV10-3 to TRBJ2-3; 12 nucleotides align to TRBD1. The CDR3 totals 15 residues. The J segment lost 2 bases and the V segment lost 9 bases, leaving 6 bases of the junction unmatched. Germline CDR1 and CDR2: ENHRY and SYGVKD. The CDR3 loop reads CAIRKGQGATDTQYF. CDR3 in DNA: TGTGCCATTCGGAAGGGACAGGGGGCCACAGATACGCAGTATTTT.

CDR3 sequence (DNA): TGTGCCAGCAGTTTACAGGGGCCTCCACAAGAGACCCAGTACTTC. Amino acid sequence: CASSLQGPPQETQYF. The gene calls are TRBV6-5 and TRBJ2-5; 7 positions agree with TRBD1. This CDR3 is 15 amino acids long. Germline values: CDR1 MNHEY, CDR2 SVGAGI. V shed 4 bases, J shed 2 bases, and the junction held 7 bases outside the gene matches.

The chain uses TRBV6-2 or TRBV6-3 and TRBJ1-2; TRBD1 might be the D (6 bases). V lost 0 bases, J lost 4 bases, and 18 bases lay in between. The germline CDR1 and CDR2 sequences are MNHEY and SVGEGT. The CDR3 sequence is 17 residues long. CDR3 in amino acids: CASSYSGTLRGAYGYTF. CDR3 coding DNA: TGTGCCAGCAGTTACTCGGGGACTCTACGGGGGGCCTATGGCTACACCTTC.

V is TRBV5-4 and J is TRBJ1-6, with no clear D. CDR3 length: 18 amino acids. Trimming removed 0 bases at V and 0 bases at J, with 13 bases between. The germline gives CDR1 SGHNT, CDR2 YYREEE (reference sequence). CDR3 DNA: TGTGCCAGCAGCTTGGGAGGAGGGCGATTCTCCTATAATTCACCCCTCCACTTT. Translated, it gives CASSLGGGRFSYNSPLHF.

The V and J genes are TRBV11-2 and TRBJ2-7; the D is unclear. V was trimmed by 5 bases and J by 0 bases, leaving 14 bases between them. Germline CDR1 and CDR2: SGHAT and FQNNGV. This CDR3 region has 15 residues. CDR3 sequence reads: CASSPWQSLSYEQYF. The DNA of the CDR3 is TGTGCCAGCAGCCCGTGGCAGTCCCTCTCCTACGAGCAGTACTTC.

This clone showed up just a few times. This CDR3 reads CASSVGQGRGYTF. As DNA, the CDR3 is TGTGCCAGCAGCGTCGGACAGGGACGAGGCTACACCTTC. The V call is TRBV5-6, the J call TRBJ1-2, with TRBD1 matching 8 bases. In germline, CDR1 is SGHDT, CDR2 YYEEEE. The CDR3 runs 13 residues. After removal of 4 bases from V and 8 bases from J, the junction contained 7 bases not matched to a gene.